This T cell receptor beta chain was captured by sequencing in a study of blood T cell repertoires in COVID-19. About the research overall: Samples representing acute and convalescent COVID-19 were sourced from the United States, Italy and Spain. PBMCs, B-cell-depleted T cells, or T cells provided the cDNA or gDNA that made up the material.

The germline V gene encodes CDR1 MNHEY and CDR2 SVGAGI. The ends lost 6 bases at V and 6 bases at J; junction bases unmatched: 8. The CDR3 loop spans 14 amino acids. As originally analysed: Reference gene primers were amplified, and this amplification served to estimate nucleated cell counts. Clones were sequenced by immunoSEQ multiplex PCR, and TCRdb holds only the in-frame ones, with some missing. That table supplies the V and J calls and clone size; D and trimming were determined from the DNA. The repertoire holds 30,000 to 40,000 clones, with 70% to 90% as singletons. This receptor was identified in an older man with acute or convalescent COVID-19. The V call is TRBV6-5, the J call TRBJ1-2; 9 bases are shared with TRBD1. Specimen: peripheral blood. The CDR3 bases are TGTGCCAGCAGGCGACAGGGGGTTCGTGATGGCTACACCTTC. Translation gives CASRRQGVRDGYTF.